This is a list of T cell receptor beta chains from one sample in a study of cytomegalovirus exposure and HLA in healthy donors. The assay was immunoSEQ multiplex PCR, and TCRdb's table has in-frame clones only and misses some. The sample records under 200,000 clones, roughly 85% being singletons. Sequenced: PBMCs. These receptors all stem from a man aged 35 to 55 in good health and CMV-seronegative. CDR3s include the opening cysteine and the closing phenylalanine or tryptophan. The D gene is left open where the match is weak. The size of a clone is reported for some rows only, either as once, few or many, or as a class for expanded clones.

CDR3aa,CDR3nt,abundance,v_gene,j_gene,d_gene
CASRRAGVGTGELFF,TGTGCCAGCAGAAGAGCGGGAGTAGGCACCGGGGAGCTGTTTTTT,.,TRBV28,TRBJ2-2,TRBD2
CASSVGRADYYEQYF,TGTGCCAGCAGCGTAGGTAGGGCAGACTACTACGAGCAGTACTTC,.,TRBV9,TRBJ2-7,.
CASSYSANQETQYF,TGTGCCAGCAGTTACTCAGCGAACCAAGAGACCCAGTACTTC,.,TRBV6-6,TRBJ2-5,.
CASSTWDRLANYGYTF,TGTGCCAGCAGCACCTGGGACAGGTTAGCTAACTATGGCTACACCTTC,.,TRBV21-1,TRBJ1-2,.
CASSSLVGAGSYEQYF,TGCGCCAGCAGCTCTCTTGTGGGAGCGGGATCCTACGAGCAGTACTTC,.,TRBV5-1,TRBJ2-7,TRBD2
CASSLISSTETQYF,TGTGCCAGCAGCTTAATCTCTAGCACGGAGACCCAGTACTTC,.,TRBV5-4,TRBJ2-5,.
CASSQNRAANYGYTF,TGTGCCAGCAGCCAAAACAGGGCAGCTAACTATGGCTACACCTTC,.,TRBV6-6,TRBJ1-2,.
CASSIAGTDNQPQHF,TGTGCCAGCAGCATCGCCGGGACAGACAATCAGCCCCAGCATTTT,.,TRBV21-1,TRBJ1-5,.
CASRLADQDTQYF,TGTGCCAGCAGACTAGCGGATCAAGATACGCAGTATTTT,few,TRBV2,TRBJ2-3,TRBD2
CASIFPTTNTEAFF,TGTGCCAGCATTTTTCCGACAACGAACACTGAAGCTTTCTTT,.,TRBV6-1,TRBJ1-1,.
CASGPIGGQITYEQYF,TGTGCCAGCGGTCCCATCGGGGGACAGATCACCTACGAGCAGTACTTC,once,TRBV28,TRBJ2-7,.
CASSPYQGARVGEQYF,TGTGCCAGCTCACCATATCAGGGGGCGCGGGTAGGAGAGCAGTACTTC,.,TRBV18,TRBJ2-7,TRBD1
CASSVRGSYEQYF,TGTGCCAGCAGCGTACGGGGCTCCTACGAGCAGTACTTC,.,TRBV7-2,TRBJ2-7,.
CASSISGSILNEQFF,TGTGCCAGTAGTATTTCTGGGAGTATTCTCAATGAGCAGTTCTTC,.,TRBV19,TRBJ2-1,.
CASSPTHRELFF,TGTGCCAGCAGCCCCACCCACAGGGAGCTGTTTTTT,.,TRBV7-6,TRBJ2-2,.
CSSSSRVLETQYF,TGTTCCAGCAGCTCCAGGGTTCTGGAGACCCAGTACTTC,.,TRBV7-9,TRBJ2-5,.
CASSIAGGYEQYF,TGTGCCAGTAGTATCGCGGGAGGGTACGAGCAGTACTTC,few,TRBV19,TRBJ2-7,TRBD2
CASSVGGSTGELFF,TGTGCCAGCAGTGTCGGCGGGAGTACCGGGGAGCTGTTTTTT,.,TRBV6-4,TRBJ2-2,TRBD2
CASSINRQGYNYGYTF,TGTGCCAGTAGTATAAATCGACAGGGGTACAACTATGGCTACACCTTC,.,TRBV19,TRBJ1-2,TRBD1
CASSLRGGRAYEQYF,TGTGCCAGCAGCTTGAGGGGGGGTAGAGCCTACGAGCAGTACTTC,.,TRBV5-8,TRBJ2-7,.
CASSPPTSFGTEAFF,TGTGCCAGCTCACCACCGACAAGCTTCGGCACTGAAGCTTTCTTT,few,TRBV18,TRBJ1-1,.
CARGLAGGYEQYF,TGTGCCAGGGGACTAGCGGGAGGGTACGAGCAGTACTTC,.,TRBV2,TRBJ2-7,TRBD2
CASSYPPVGEQFF,TGTGCCAGCAGTTACCCACCTGTCGGGGAGCAGTTCTTC,.,TRBV6-5,TRBJ2-1,.